This T cell receptor (beta chain) comes out of a study of blood T cells in healthy people across ages. The CDR3 sequence is 16 residues long. Germline loops: CDR1 MNHEY, CDR2 SMNVEV (reference sequence). V lost 5 bases and J lost 7; bases outside the gene matches: 10. This clonotype has more than one count but fewer than ten. Antigen: not known. The use of a sample-barcoded 5' primer and a J-beta primer mix characterized a second PCR of roughly 6 to 11 cycles. A single record per CDR3 protein comes from TCRdb applying MiXCR to the 5' RACE reads. The table lists approximately 1,000,000 distinct CDR3 sequences, roughly two fifths of them singletons. Points from the study as a whole: Naive T cell percentage showed a strong correlation with TCR beta diversity. A roughly linear fall in TCR beta diversity per million T cells was seen with increasing age.

The sequence was collected from a man aged 18 to 30 in good health. The V and J genes are TRBV27 and TRBJ2-1, with TRBD2 matching 11 bases. Specimen: blood. CDR3 protein: CASSPNSGGAWNEQFF. In nucleotides, the CDR3 is TGTGCCAGCAGTCCCAATAGCGGGGGGGCGTGGAATGAGCAGTTCTTC.